This TCR beta chain was retrieved from a study of PD-L1 blockade in urothelial cancer. Overall study context: Male sex and bladder-origin urothelial cancer were recorded for twenty-five of 29 patients. Chemotherapy regimens numbering 0 to 3 had been given to patients.

Using immunoSEQ multiplex PCR, the repertoire was profiled, and TCRdb retains in-frame clones only, with some absent. The table lists about 20,000 clones, 88% of them singletons. CDR1 is MDHEN, CDR2 SYDVKM, per germline. There are 13 residues in the CDR3. V was trimmed by 7 bases and J by 1 base, leaving 11 bases between them. Broader study findings: When pretreatment blood TCR clonality was below the median, it predicted better survival.

Of note for this clone: Its antigen is not identified.

The source material was PBMCs, sampled around atezolizumab (anti-PD-L1) treatment. The rearrangement joins TRBV28 to TRBJ2-7; possibly TRBD1 for D (6 bases). This clonotype was obtained from a middle-aged man with urothelial cancer. The CDR3 DNA is TGTGCCAGCAATAGGGGGTTTTCCTACGAGCAGTACTTC. The encoded protein is CASNRGFSYEQYF.